This T cell receptor beta chain was found in a study of shared clonotypes between healthy human individuals. Whole-study context: Samples came from a couple of female and three male donors aged 18 to 49.

It was roughly 190 ng DNA, 25,000 to 35,000 T cell genomes, that sorted-subset replicate PCRs used. This table comes from immunoSEQ multiplex PCR, and its TCRdb copy is limited to in-frame clones, with some not included. The sample shows about 2 million clones, approximately 94% of them seen only once. Notes on this clone: As yet, its antigen is unknown.

In the naive CD8 group, cells lacked CD45RO and were positively selected for CCR7, so terminally differentiated effector memory CD45RA+ cells were left out. Findings and limits, study-wide: Estimated richness values were generally larger in naive subsets than in memory subsets. The sharing of 4% to 5.5% of naive CD4 clonotypes was seen across several donors.

CDR3 length equals 13 residues. Looked up from germline, CDR1 is SNHLY and CDR2 is FYNNEI. With 6 bases clipped from V and 9 bases from J, the junction kept 8 bases outside the gene matches. The genes are TRBV2 and TRBJ2-1, with 7 bases aligning to TRBD1. This sequence was found in a man between 18 and 35 years old in good health. The specimen was naive CD8+ T cells sorted from blood. CDR3 sequence reads: CASSDTGAVEQFF. CDR3 DNA sequence: TGTGCCAGCAGCGACACAGGGGCGGTTGAGCAGTTCTTC.